These T cell receptor beta chains were read from a single sample in a study of blood T cell repertoires in COVID-19. The table came from immunoSEQ multiplex PCR; TCRdb's copy has only in-frame clones and leaves some out. In the table there are a few hundred thousand clones, approximately 90% of which are singletons. The sequencing sample was made of PBMCs or T cells enriched from blood (not recorded which). These receptors were collected from a young man who had recovered from COVID-19. Each CDR3 is given with its conserved first and last residue. D genes are given only for firm matches. Size is stated for part of the rows, as once, few or many counts, or as a class when the clone is expanded.

clone_size: NA; d_call: NA; v_call: TRBV5-4; j_call: TRBJ2-7; cdr3_nt: TGTGCCAGCAGCTGGGAGGCAGGTCGGTCCTACGAGCAGTACTTC; cdr3_aa: CASSWEAGRSYEQYF
clone_size: NA; d_call: TRBD1; v_call: TRBV6-5; j_call: TRBJ2-7; cdr3_nt: TGTGCCAGCAGCCTCAGGGGGAGCGAGCAGTACTTC; cdr3_aa: CASSLRGSEQYF
clone_size: NA; d_call: TRBD2; v_call: TRBV6-2/TRBV6-3; j_call: TRBJ2-3; cdr3_nt: TGTGCCAGCAGCCGACTAGCGGGAGTCGCAGATACGCAGTATTTT; cdr3_aa: CASSRLAGVADTQYF
clone_size: once; d_call: NA; v_call: TRBV29-1; j_call: TRBJ1-3; cdr3_nt: TGCAGCGTTGAAGGGCGGGCTGGAAACACCATATATTTT; cdr3_aa: CSVEGRAGNTIYF
clone_size: once; d_call: NA; v_call: TRBV5-6; j_call: TRBJ2-5; cdr3_nt: TGTGCCAGCAGCTCGCTGACAGCCCAAGAGACCCAGTACTTC; cdr3_aa: CASSSLTAQETQYF
clone_size: NA; d_call: NA; v_call: TRBV19; j_call: TRBJ1-5; cdr3_nt: TGTGCCAGTAGTATCGGCCGAAGGACACTGTTCAATCAGCCCCAGCATTTT; cdr3_aa: CASSIGRRTLFNQPQHF
clone_size: NA; d_call: TRBD2; v_call: TRBV27; j_call: TRBJ2-1; cdr3_nt: TGTGCCAGCACCCTGGGGACTAGCGGGATCAATGAGCAGTTCTTC; cdr3_aa: CASTLGTSGINEQFF
clone_size: NA; d_call: NA; v_call: TRBV18; j_call: TRBJ1-1; cdr3_nt: TGTGCCAGCTCACCCTTGAGGAACACTGAAGCTTTCTTT; cdr3_aa: CASSPLRNTEAFF
clone_size: NA; d_call: NA; v_call: TRBV10-2; j_call: TRBJ1-5; cdr3_nt: TGCGCCAGCAGTGAGTCCCCGGGACACCCACCGGGGCCCCAGCATTTT; cdr3_aa: CASSESPGHPPGPQHF
clone_size: NA; d_call: TRBD1; v_call: TRBV27; j_call: TRBJ2-3; cdr3_nt: TGTGCCAGCAGCCAACAGGGGGAAGGGGGCACAGATACGCAGTATTTT; cdr3_aa: CASSQQGEGGTDTQYF
clone_size: NA; d_call: TRBD1; v_call: TRBV19; j_call: TRBJ1-5; cdr3_nt: TGTGCCAGCAGGGACAGGGCACCGCTCAATCAGCCCCAGCATTTT; cdr3_aa: CASRDRAPLNQPQHF
clone_size: NA; d_call: NA; v_call: TRBV27; j_call: TRBJ1-2; cdr3_nt: TGTGCCAGCAGTTCCACAGGGCATGGCTACACCTTC; cdr3_aa: CASSSTGHGYTF
clone_size: NA; d_call: TRBD2; v_call: TRBV7-2; j_call: TRBJ2-3; cdr3_nt: TGTGCCAGCAGCCAAGCTAGCGGGGGGATCACAGATACGCAGTATTTT; cdr3_aa: CASSQASGGITDTQYF
clone_size: NA; d_call: NA; v_call: TRBV30; j_call: TRBJ2-1; cdr3_nt: TGTGCCTGGAGTGTACGGTTTAGGGGTTTTAGCGGCGACAATGAGCAGTTCTTC; cdr3_aa: CAWSVRFRGFSGDNEQFF
clone_size: once; d_call: NA; v_call: TRBV11-1; j_call: TRBJ2-1; cdr3_nt: TGTGCCAGCAGCTTAGACGGAGGGCCCTACAATGAGCAGTTCTTC; cdr3_aa: CASSLDGGPYNEQFF
clone_size: few; d_call: NA; v_call: TRBV12-3/TRBV12-4; j_call: TRBJ1-1; cdr3_nt: TGTGCCAGCCGTGAGAGAGTGAACACTGAAGCTTTCTTT; cdr3_aa: CASRERVNTEAFF
clone_size: NA; d_call: TRBD1; v_call: TRBV29-1; j_call: TRBJ2-5; cdr3_nt: TGCAGCGTGGGGACAGGGGGACAGGAGACCCAGTACTTC; cdr3_aa: CSVGTGGQETQYF
clone_size: NA; d_call: TRBD1; v_call: TRBV28; j_call: TRBJ1-4; cdr3_nt: TGTGCCGTGAGAGGACAGGCGGGGGAAAAACTGTTTTTT; cdr3_aa: CAVRGQAGEKLFF
clone_size: NA; d_call: NA; v_call: TRBV5-4; j_call: TRBJ2-3; cdr3_nt: TGTGCCAGCAGCTGGAGTATCACAGATACGCAGTATTTT; cdr3_aa: CASSWSITDTQYF
clone_size: NA; d_call: NA; v_call: TRBV5-1; j_call: TRBJ2-3; cdr3_nt: TGCGCCAGCAGCTTGGTTCAGGGGAACACAGATACGCAGTATTTT; cdr3_aa: CASSLVQGNTDTQYF
clone_size: NA; d_call: NA; v_call: TRBV6-5; j_call: TRBJ1-2; cdr3_nt: TGTGCCAGCATCTTTGGCAATTCGGGCTATGGCTACACCTTC; cdr3_aa: CASIFGNSGYGYTF
clone_size: NA; d_call: TRBD1; v_call: TRBV7-2; j_call: TRBJ1-2; cdr3_nt: TGTGCCAGCAGCTCAGCCCGACAGGGGCTAGTCTATGGCTACACCTTC; cdr3_aa: CASSSARQGLVYGYTF
clone_size: NA; d_call: NA; v_call: TRBV5-1; j_call: TRBJ1-5; cdr3_nt: TGCGCCAGCAGCTTGGCAGGGCCTCGCAATCAGCCCCAGCATTTT; cdr3_aa: CASSLAGPRNQPQHF
clone_size: NA; d_call: NA; v_call: TRBV11-2; j_call: TRBJ1-4; cdr3_nt: TGTGCCAGCAGCCTAAGGGGTTATGCAACTAATGAAAAACTGTTTTTT; cdr3_aa: CASSLRGYATNEKLFF
clone_size: NA; d_call: NA; v_call: TRBV19; j_call: TRBJ1-1; cdr3_nt: TGTGCCAGTAGTCACCGGGCGGGGGGGTATAACACTGAAGCTTTCTTT; cdr3_aa: CASSHRAGGYNTEAFF
clone_size: NA; d_call: TRBD1; v_call: TRBV6-5; j_call: TRBJ2-5; cdr3_nt: TGTGCCAGCAGGGCGGACAGGGAAGAGACCCAGTACTTC; cdr3_aa: CASRADREETQYF
clone_size: once; d_call: TRBD1; v_call: TRBV7-8; j_call: TRBJ2-7; cdr3_nt: TGTGCCAGCAGCCTCCGGGACAGGGTTTACGAGCAGTACTTC; cdr3_aa: CASSLRDRVYEQYF
clone_size: NA; d_call: TRBD2; v_call: TRBV24-1; j_call: TRBJ2-1; cdr3_nt: TGTGCCACCAGTGATCCTAGCGGGGGGGCCTTATACAATGAGCAGTTCTTC; cdr3_aa: CATSDPSGGALYNEQFF
clone_size: NA; d_call: NA; v_call: TRBV6-5; j_call: TRBJ1-6; cdr3_nt: TGTGCCAGCCGGGGGGAAATCACCAGTTCACCCCTCCACTTT; cdr3_aa: CASRGEITSSPLHF